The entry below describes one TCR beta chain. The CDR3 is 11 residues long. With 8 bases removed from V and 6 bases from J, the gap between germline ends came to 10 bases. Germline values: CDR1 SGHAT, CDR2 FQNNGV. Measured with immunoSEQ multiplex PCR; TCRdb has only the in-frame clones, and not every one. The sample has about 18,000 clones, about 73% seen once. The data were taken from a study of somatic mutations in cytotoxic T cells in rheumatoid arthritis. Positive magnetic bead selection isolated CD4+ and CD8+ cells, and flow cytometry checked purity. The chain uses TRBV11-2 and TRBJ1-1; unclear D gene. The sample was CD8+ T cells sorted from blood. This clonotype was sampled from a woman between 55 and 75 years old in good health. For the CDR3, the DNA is TGTGCCAGCCGCGACGGAGCTGAAGCTTTCTTT. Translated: CASRDGAEAFF.